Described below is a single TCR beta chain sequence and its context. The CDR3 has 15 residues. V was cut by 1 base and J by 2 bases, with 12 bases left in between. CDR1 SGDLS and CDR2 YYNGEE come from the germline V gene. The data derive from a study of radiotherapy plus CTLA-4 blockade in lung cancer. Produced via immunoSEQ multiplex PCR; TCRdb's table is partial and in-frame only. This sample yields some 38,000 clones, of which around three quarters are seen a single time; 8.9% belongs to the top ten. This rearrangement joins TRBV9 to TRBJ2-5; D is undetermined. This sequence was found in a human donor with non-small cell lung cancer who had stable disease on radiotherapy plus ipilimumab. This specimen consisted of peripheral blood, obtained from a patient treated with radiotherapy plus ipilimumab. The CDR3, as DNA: TGTGCCAGCAGCGTATACGACGCAGGTCAAGAGACCCAGTACTTC. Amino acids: CASSVYDAGQETQYF.